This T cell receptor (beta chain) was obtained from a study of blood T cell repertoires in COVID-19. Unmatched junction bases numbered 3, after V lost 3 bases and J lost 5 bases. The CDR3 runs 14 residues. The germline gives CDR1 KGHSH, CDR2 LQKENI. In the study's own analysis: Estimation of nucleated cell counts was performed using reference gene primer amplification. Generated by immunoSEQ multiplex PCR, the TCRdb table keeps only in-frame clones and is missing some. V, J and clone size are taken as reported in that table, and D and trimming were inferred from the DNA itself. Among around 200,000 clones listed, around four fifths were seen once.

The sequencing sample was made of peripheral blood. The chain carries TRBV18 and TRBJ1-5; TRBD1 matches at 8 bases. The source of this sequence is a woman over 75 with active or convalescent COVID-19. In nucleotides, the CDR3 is TGTGCCAGCTCACCCGGACAGGGCGATCAGCCCCAGCATTTT. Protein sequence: CASSPGQGDQPQHF.